The 7 T cell receptor beta chains given below trace back to one sample, sequenced in a study of T cell repertoires in cytomegalovirus infection. MiXCR was run by TCRdb on the reads, yielding one entry per CDR3 protein. The repertoire holds about 490,000 distinct CDR3 sequences, with approximately 15% as singletons. The specimen sequenced was CD8+ T cells from PBMCs. The receptors originated from a human donor in good health (CMV status not recorded). Some clones in this sample may be carry-over from other donors' samples.

This clonotype was seen many times. CDR3 sequence (DNA): TGTGCCAGCAGTCCCAAACAGGGGGTTACCTACGAGCAGTACTTC. Its protein product is CASSPKQGVTYEQYF. The chain employs TRBV12-3 or TRBV12-4 and TRBJ2-7, with 8 bases lining up with TRBD1. This CDR3 is built from 15 residues. V shed 5 bases and J 2 bases; nucleotides not matched to a gene: 8.

This clonotype was recorded a few times. The rearrangement joins TRBV27 to TRBJ2-3, with D perhaps TRBD1 (5 bases). Trimming took 4 bases from V and 4 from J, leaving 15 bases between them. The CDR3 is made up of 15 amino acids. Looked up from germline, CDR1 is MNHEY and CDR2 is SMNVEV (reference sequence). The CDR3: CASSSGSGWADTQYF. The CDR3 DNA is TGTGCCAGCAGTTCCGGGTCAGGGTGGGCAGATACGCAGTATTTT.

This clonotype was recorded a few times. The chain recombines TRBV27 with TRBJ1-1; a weak D match, TRBD1 (5 bases). V dropped 6 bases and J dropped 10 bases, with 18 bases sitting between them. The germline V gene encodes CDR1 MNHEY and CDR2 SMNVEV (reference sequence). The CDR3 has 13 amino acids. CDR3 in amino acids: CASSPLGVRRAFF. CDR3 nucleotide sequence: TGTGCCAGCAGCCCCTTAGGGGTACGGCGAGCTTTCTTT.

The table lists this clonotype with a few counts. The V call is TRBV7-6, the J call TRBJ2-7; 10 bases line up with TRBD1. CDR3 length: 16 residues. V was pared by 5 bases and J by 4 bases, with 11 bases of the junction left unmatched. Per the germline V gene, CDR1 is SGHVS and CDR2 is FNYEAQ. Written as DNA, the CDR3 is TGTGCCAGCAGCCTCTTAGGGGGGGACAGGGGTTACGAGCAGTACTTC. Translation: CASSLLGGDRGYEQYF.

The chain joins TRBV30 to TRBJ2-5; the D gene is possibly TRBD1 (7 bases). The CDR3 runs to 17 residues. The V gene's germline CDR1 is GTSNPN and CDR2 SVGIG (reference sequence). V was cut by 1 base and J by 5 bases, with 23 bases left in between. CDR3 in DNA: TGTGCCTGGAGTGCTATCAGGAGGGACCCCAGGGGGGAGACCCAGTACTTC. Translated, it gives CAWSAIRRDPRGETQYF.

Many counts were recorded for this clonotype. The rearrangement links TRBV27 to TRBJ2-1; D gene unclear. Germline V gene lookup returns CDR1 MNHEY and CDR2 SMNVEV (reference sequence). V was cut by 2 bases and J by 4 bases, with 21 bases left in between. The CDR3 sequence is 18 residues long. CDR3 protein: CASSLGAVRQVLYNEQFF. CDR3 sequence (DNA): TGTGCCAGCAGTTTAGGTGCGGTGCGGCAGGTCCTTTACAATGAGCAGTTCTTC.

The CDR3 sequence: CASSHLLGNEQFF. CDR3 nucleotide sequence: TGCGCCAGCAGCCACTTGTTAGGAAATGAGCAGTTCTTC. The chain couples TRBV4-1 to TRBJ2-1; D unresolved. Trimming removed 3 bases from V and 7 bases from J, with 10 bases in between. Germline V CDR1 and CDR2: MGHRA, YSYEKL. The CDR3 extends over 13 amino acids.